This T cell receptor (beta chain) stems from a study of blood T cell repertoires in COVID-19. Overall study: Both acute and convalescent COVID-19 samples were obtained from the United States, Italy and Spain.

Authors' analysis steps: Amplification of reference gene primers was used by the study to estimate nucleated cell counts. The data were produced by immunoSEQ multiplex PCR, yet TCRdb's version contains in-frame clones alone and is incomplete. V and J calls and clone size are given by that table; D and trimming were obtained from the DNA. The data hold hundreds of thousands of clones, with around 87% observed a single time. Source material: peripheral blood. The TCR sequence derives from a woman aged 45-65 years who had recovered from COVID-19.

In DNA, the CDR3 is TGTGCCAGCAGCGATGTCGACAGGGCGGCCTATGGCTACACCTTC. This gives the protein CASSDVDRAAYGYTF. The chain couples TRBV3-1 (or the pseudogene TRBV3-2) to TRBJ1-2; 7 bases align to TRBD1. The CDR3 length is 15 residues. J gave up 4 bases and V 5 bases, and 10 bases lay outside the gene matches. Germline CDR1 is LGHDT and CDR2 is YNNKEL (reference sequence).